This T cell receptor beta chain is drawn from a study of blood T cell repertoires in COVID-19. In the study overall: Sites in the United States, Italy and Spain provided acute and convalescent COVID-19 samples.

V lost 5 bases to trimming and J lost 5 bases; unmatched junction nucleotides: 5. The CDR3 covers 13 residues. Sequencing was performed with immunoSEQ multiplex PCR; in TCRdb, only in-frame clones are kept and a portion is missing. The sample holds a few hundred thousand clones, roughly 84% seen once. What was sequenced was peripheral blood. V usage is TRBV12-3 or TRBV12-4 and J usage is TRBJ2-7; 8 bases line up with TRBD1. The clonotype was recovered from a person aged 70 to 79 with COVID-19, enrolled during active disease. CDR3 coding DNA: TGTGCCAGCAGTGGCAGGGGGCGCAACGAGCAGTACTTC. Amino acid sequence: CASSGRGRNEQYF.